This T cell receptor beta chain was obtained from a study of T cells in Graves' hyperthyroidism and ophthalmopathy. Overall study: Peripheral blood was drawn at first diagnosis, prior to all treatment.

The CDR3 regions of TCR beta were amplified from RNA transcripts. With the HTBI primer set, the TCR CDR3 went through a first round of RT-PCR. TCRdb analysed the multiplex PCR reads with MiXCR anew, one entry per CDR3 protein. Found here are about 380,000 distinct CDR3 sequences, approximately 17% of them singletons; the top ten hold 40%. The CDR3 consists of 15 residues. CDR1 ENHRY and CDR2 SYGVKD come from the germline V gene. V lost 6 bases, J lost 3 bases, and 4 bases stayed unmatched. Diagnostic assessment was based on clinical symptoms, serum thyroxine and TRAb, thyroid ultrasound and orbital computed tomography.

Sequenced input: blood. V and J are TRBV10-3 and TRBJ2-2; 10 bases map to TRBD1. This receptor was identified in a young man with Graves' ophthalmopathy. In nucleotides, the CDR3 is TGTGCCATCAGAGCTGGACAGGGGGACACCGGGGAGCTGTTTTTT. This translates into CAIRAGQGDTGELFF.